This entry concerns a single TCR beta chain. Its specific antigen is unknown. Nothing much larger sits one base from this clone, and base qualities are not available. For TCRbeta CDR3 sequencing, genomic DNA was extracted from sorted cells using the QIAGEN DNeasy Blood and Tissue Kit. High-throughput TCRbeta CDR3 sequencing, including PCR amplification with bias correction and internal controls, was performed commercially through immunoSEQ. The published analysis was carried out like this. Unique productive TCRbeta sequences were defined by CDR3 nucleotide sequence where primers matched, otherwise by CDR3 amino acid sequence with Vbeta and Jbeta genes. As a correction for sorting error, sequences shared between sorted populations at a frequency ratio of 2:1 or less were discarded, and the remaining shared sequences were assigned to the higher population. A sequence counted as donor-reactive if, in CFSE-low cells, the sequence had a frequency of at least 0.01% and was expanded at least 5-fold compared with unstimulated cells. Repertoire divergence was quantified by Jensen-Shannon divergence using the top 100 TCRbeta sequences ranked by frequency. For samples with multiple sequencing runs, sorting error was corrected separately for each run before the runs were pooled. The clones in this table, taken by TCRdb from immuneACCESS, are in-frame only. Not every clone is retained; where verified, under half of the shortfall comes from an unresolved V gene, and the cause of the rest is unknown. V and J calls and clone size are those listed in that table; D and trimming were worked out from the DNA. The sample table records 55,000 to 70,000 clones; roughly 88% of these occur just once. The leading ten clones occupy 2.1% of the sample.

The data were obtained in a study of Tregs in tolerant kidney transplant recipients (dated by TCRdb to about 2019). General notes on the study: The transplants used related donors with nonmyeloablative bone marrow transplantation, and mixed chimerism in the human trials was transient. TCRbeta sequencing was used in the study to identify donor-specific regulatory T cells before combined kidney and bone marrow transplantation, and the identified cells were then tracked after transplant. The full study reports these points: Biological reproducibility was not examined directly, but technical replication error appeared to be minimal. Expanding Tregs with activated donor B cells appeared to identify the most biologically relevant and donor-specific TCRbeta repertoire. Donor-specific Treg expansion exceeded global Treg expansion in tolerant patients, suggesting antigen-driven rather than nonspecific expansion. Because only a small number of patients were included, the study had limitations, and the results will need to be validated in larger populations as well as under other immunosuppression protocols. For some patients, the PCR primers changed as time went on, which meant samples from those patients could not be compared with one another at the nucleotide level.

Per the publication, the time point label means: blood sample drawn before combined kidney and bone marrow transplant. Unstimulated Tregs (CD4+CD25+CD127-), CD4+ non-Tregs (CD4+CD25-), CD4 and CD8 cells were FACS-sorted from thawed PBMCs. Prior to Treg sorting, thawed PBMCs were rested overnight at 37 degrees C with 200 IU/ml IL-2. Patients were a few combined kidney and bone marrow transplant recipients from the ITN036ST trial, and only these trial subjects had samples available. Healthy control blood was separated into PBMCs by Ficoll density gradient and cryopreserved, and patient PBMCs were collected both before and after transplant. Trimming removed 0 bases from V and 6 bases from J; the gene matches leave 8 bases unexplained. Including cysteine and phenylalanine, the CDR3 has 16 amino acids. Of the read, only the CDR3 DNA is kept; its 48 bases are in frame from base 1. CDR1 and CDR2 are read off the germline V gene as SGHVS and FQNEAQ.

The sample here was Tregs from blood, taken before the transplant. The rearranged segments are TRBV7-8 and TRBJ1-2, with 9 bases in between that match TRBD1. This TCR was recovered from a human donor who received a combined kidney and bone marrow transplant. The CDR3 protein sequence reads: CASSLASTGGLNGYTF. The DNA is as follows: TGTGCCAGCAGCTTAGCCTCTACAGGGGGCCTAAATGGCTACACCTTC.